The entry below gives a single TCR beta chain sequence along with its context. TCRdb independently ran MiXCR on the RT-PCR reads; one entry per CDR3 protein. The table lists around 600,000 distinct CDR3 sequences, approximately 10% of them singletons. These data belong to a study of response to subunit inactivated influenza vaccine. The CDR3 is 14 amino acids. From germline, CDR1 is KGHSH and CDR2 LQKENI. Trimming stripped 2 bases from V and 6 bases from J, with 10 bases between. This sample was also put to use in a study of T cells expressing NK-cell markers. Turning to that study: TCR beta cDNA was generated via 5'RACE template switching incorporating UMIs. Eight donors were sequenced, seven testing HCMV-seropositive and one testing seronegative. The study did not resolve the HCMV specificity of expanded NKG2C+ T cell clones.

The chain employs TRBV18 and TRBJ2-2; D may be TRBD1 (5 bases). The clonotype originates from a man between 50 and 59 years old who received an inactivated influenza vaccine. This specimen consisted of PBMCs from blood, obtained on the day of vaccination. The CDR3 DNA is TGTGCCAGCTCACCATCCCAGGGCGCCGGGGAGCTGTTTTTT. Its protein product is CASSPSQGAGELFF.